This record concerns one T cell receptor (beta chain) sequence. KT2, a clone with a known TCR, was spiked into unfractionated PBMC. These data are taken from a study of quantifying T cell responses using KT2 cells. For the study at large: cDNA was made from DNase-treated RNA using alpha and beta constant primers. Under optimum conditions, T4 ligation efficiency was estimated at more than 8%. A predetermined fluorescence threshold ended the second PCR, run as a qPCR.

Each cDNA got a UMI-containing oligo ligated at its 3' end. An equimolar mix of RC1.1 and RC1.2 primed the beta chain across TRBC1 and TRBC2. Using its own MiXCR run on the UMI-ligation and nested PCR reads, TCRdb lists one record per CDR3 protein. The sample comprises roughly 50,000 distinct CDR3 sequences, about 12% of which are singletons, and about 9.5% rests with the top ten. The germline CDR1 and CDR2 sequences are SNHLY and FYNNEI. The V end was cut by 3 bases, the J end by 3 bases, with 15 bases between. The CDR3 spans 15 residues. This TCR was sampled from a human donor. The chain is built from TRBV2 and TRBJ2-7, with D tentatively TRBD2 (5 bases). Sequencing input: PBMCs spiked with cells of the T cell clone KT2. The CDR3 here is CASSEEETDVYEQYF. CDR3 bases: TGTGCCAGCAGTGAGGAGGAGACTGACGTCTACGAGCAGTACTTC. Variable domain in full (rest from reference TRBV2 and TRBJ2-7): EPEVTQTPSHQVTQMGQEVILRCVPISNHLYFYWYRQILGQKVEFLVSFYNNEISEKSEIFDDQFSVERPDGSNFTLKIRSTKLEDSAMYFCASSEEETDVYEQYFGPGTRLTVT.